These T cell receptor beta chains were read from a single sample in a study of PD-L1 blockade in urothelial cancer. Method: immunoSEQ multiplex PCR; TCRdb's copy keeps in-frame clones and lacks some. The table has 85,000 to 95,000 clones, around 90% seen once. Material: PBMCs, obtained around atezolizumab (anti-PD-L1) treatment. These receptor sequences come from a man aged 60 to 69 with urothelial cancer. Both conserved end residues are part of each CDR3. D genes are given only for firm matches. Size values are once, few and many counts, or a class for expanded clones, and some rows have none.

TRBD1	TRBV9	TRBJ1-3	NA	CASSVHARQGGNTIYF	TGTGCCAGCAGCGTCCATGCCCGACAGGGGGGAAACACCATATATTTT
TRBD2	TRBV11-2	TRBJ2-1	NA	CASSSYGTSRDEQFF	TGTGCCAGCAGCTCTTACGGGACTAGCAGGGATGAGCAGTTCTTC
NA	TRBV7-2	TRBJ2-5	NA	CASSIGLTQETQYF	TGTGCCAGCAGCATCGGACTAACCCAAGAGACCCAGTACTTC
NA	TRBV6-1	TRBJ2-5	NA	CAIRRAAGPETQYF	TGTGCCATCAGGCGAGCCGCTGGGCCAGAGACCCAGTACTTC
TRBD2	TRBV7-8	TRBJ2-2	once	CASSLAGRYNTGELFF	TGTGCCAGCAGCTTAGCCGGGAGGTACAACACCGGGGAGCTGTTTTTT
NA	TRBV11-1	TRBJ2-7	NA	CASSRTYREHEQYF	TGTGCCAGCAGCCGAACTTACAGGGAACACGAGCAGTACTTC
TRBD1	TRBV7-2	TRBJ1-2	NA	CASSPLPGIRGLPNYGYTF	TGTGCCAGCAGTCCTTTGCCTGGGATCAGGGGGCTTCCTAATTATGGCTACACCTTC
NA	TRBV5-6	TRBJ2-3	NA	CASSLKGTTDTQYF	TGTGCCAGCAGCTTGAAAGGGACTACAGATACGCAGTATTTT
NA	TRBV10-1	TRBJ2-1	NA	CASSEMRARNEQFF	TGCGCCAGCAGTGAGATGAGGGCCCGGAATGAGCAGTTCTTC
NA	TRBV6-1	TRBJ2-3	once	CASNREVLTDTQYF	TGTGCCAGCAACCGAGAGGTCCTCACAGATACGCAGTATTTT